This T cell receptor beta chain was sequenced during a study of T cell responses to AZD1222 COVID-19 vaccine. Study context: Pooled in the analysis were second doses at about 4 or about 12 weeks.

Using immunoSEQ multiplex PCR, the repertoire was profiled, and TCRdb retains in-frame clones only, with some absent. Of some 150,000 clones in the sample, less than 95% were seen once. Looked up from germline, CDR1 is SGHRS and CDR2 is YFSETQ. The length of the CDR3 is 15 residues. Trimming removed 0 bases at V and 7 bases at J, with 14 bases between. Sequencing was performed on peripheral blood, taken on day 0 of AZD1222 vaccination. This TCR came from an adult in good health. The V and J genes are TRBV5-1 and TRBJ2-1, with D perhaps matching TRBD2 (5 bases). The CDR3 loop is CASSLGGGLRNEQFF. In DNA form, the CDR3 reads TGCGCCAGCAGCTTGGGAGGCGGGCTTAGGAATGAGCAGTTCTTC.